These 19 T cell receptor beta chains were all obtained from the same sample, sequenced in a study of radiotherapy plus CTLA-4 blockade in lung cancer. Assay used: immunoSEQ multiplex PCR; TCRdb lists only in-frame clones, some missing. The table shows about 35,000 clones, with about 85% occurring only once. The material was peripheral blood, obtained from a patient treated with radiotherapy plus ipilimumab. The origin of the receptors is a human donor with non-small cell lung cancer who had stable disease on radiotherapy plus ipilimumab.

CDR3 sequence: CASSWDRVDGYTF. CDR3 in DNA: TGTGCCAGCAGTTGGGACAGGGTGGACGGCTACACCTTC. The rearrangement uses TRBV5-6 and TRBJ1-2; 9 positions match TRBD1. Germline-derived CDR1 and CDR2 are SGHDT and YYEEEE. CDR3 length: 13 residues. V gave up 5 bases and J gave up 8 bases; unmatched junction bases: 7.

This chain joins TRBV21-1 and TRBJ2-7; the table's D call, TRBD2, was not checked against the DNA. TRBV21-1 is given as a pseudogene. The CDR3 covers 21 residues. The chain's CDR3 is CASSKALSDSSSGEQTYEQYF. The CDR3 nucleotides are TGTGCCAGCAGCAAAGCCTTGTCAGACAGCAGCTCGGGGGAACAGACCTACGAGCAGTACTTC.

V gene TRBV6-6 combines with J gene TRBJ1-1, with D maybe TRBD1 (5 bases). The CDR3 is 12 residues long. Germline V CDR1 and CDR2: MNHNY, SVGAGI (reference sequence). V gave up 9 bases and J gave up 1 base, with 9 bases separating them. CDR3 DNA: TGTGCCAGTGGACACCAGAACACTGAAGCTTTCTTT. As protein: CASGHQNTEAFF.

The chain employs TRBV27 and TRBJ2-1, with D possibly TRBD1 on 5 matching bases. V lost 2 bases, J lost 6 bases, and 17 bases lay in between. This CDR3 is built from 16 residues. Germline lookup yields CDR1 MNHEY and CDR2 SMNVEV (reference sequence). The DNA of the CDR3 is TGTGCCAGCAGTTTAGTCGTGGGGCTGCCCTTCAATGAGCAGTTCTTC. It specifies CASSLVVGLPFNEQFF.

This clone was observed once. The rearrangement joins TRBV10-3 to TRBJ2-7; no firm D call. Germline V gene data show CDR1 as ENHRY and CDR2 as SYGVKD. The CDR3 totals 13 residues. Trimming took off 4 bases at V and 4 bases at J, with 11 bases between the two ends. CDR3 residues: CAISVVVEYEQYF. The CDR3 bases are TGTGCCATCAGTGTCGTGGTAGAGTACGAGCAGTACTTC.

The chain has TRBV5-6 and TRBJ2-7; the D gene is possibly TRBD1 (6 bases). Germline V lookup: CDR1 SGHDT, CDR2 YYEEEE. This CDR3 region has 15 residues. The V gene lost 0 bases and the J gene lost 2 bases, with 12 bases spanning the gap. The CDR3 DNA sequence: TGTGCCAGCAGCTTGGCGGCAGGGGCGACCTACGAGCAGTACTTC. It is translated as CASSLAAGATYEQYF.

J is TRBJ2-1 and V is TRBV6-1, with D unclear. This CDR3 is built from 14 residues. The V gene lost 5 bases and the J gene lost 8 bases, with 16 bases spanning the gap. Germline loops: CDR1 MNHNS, CDR2 SASEGT. The CDR3 coding sequence is TGTGCCAGCAGTTCACCGGCCCTGCGGTATGAGCAGTTCTTC. This sequence encodes CASSSPALRYEQFF.

The genes are TRBV28 and TRBJ2-7; TRBD2 agrees at 13 bases. CDR1 and CDR2 (germline): MDHEN, SYDVKM. V gave up 5 bases and J gave up 0 bases; unmatched junction bases: 13. This CDR3 is built from 19 residues. CDR3 amino acids: CASSMGPPGLAGFSYEQYF. CDR3 coding DNA: TGTGCCAGCAGTATGGGACCCCCGGGACTAGCGGGATTCTCCTACGAGCAGTACTTC.

There are a few counts of this clone. V usage is TRBV2 and J usage is TRBJ2-7; 10 bases fit TRBD2. CDR1 and CDR2 from the germline V gene are SNHLY and FYNNEI. CDR3 length: 15 amino acids. The trim removed 2 bases at V and 3 bases at J, leaving 4 bases unmatched. CDR3 in amino acids: CASSESEREGYEQYF. The CDR3 DNA reads as TGTGCCAGCAGTGAATCGGAGCGGGAGGGCTACGAGCAGTACTTC.

V gene TRBV2 combines with J gene TRBJ1-2; 10 nucleotides agree with TRBD1. CDR3 length: 15 residues. With 11 bases clipped from V and 7 bases from J, the junction kept 16 bases outside the gene matches. CDR1 is SNHLY, CDR2 FYNNEI, per germline. CDR3: CAGGWDRGVRGGYTF. CDR3 nucleotide sequence: TGTGCCGGGGGTTGGGACAGGGGTGTGCGAGGTGGCTACACCTTC.

This rearrangement joins TRBV19 to TRBJ2-1; TRBD2 agrees at 9 bases. Germline-derived CDR1 and CDR2 are LNHDA and SQIVND (reference sequence). V gave up 1 base and J gave up 3 bases; unmatched junction bases: 1. This CDR3 is built from 15 residues. The CDR3 is CASSIGREGYNEQFF. The CDR3 DNA is TGTGCCAGTAGTATAGGGCGGGAGGGCTACAATGAGCAGTTCTTC.

This chain links TRBV6-6 with TRBJ2-2, with 8 positions matching TRBD2. CDR1 and CDR2 from the germline V gene are MNHNY and SVGAGI (reference sequence). The CDR3 has 16 residues. After removal of 2 bases from V and 3 bases from J, the junction contained 5 bases not matched to a gene. The DNA of the CDR3 is TGTGCCAGCAGTTACCCAGCGGGAGCGGACACCGGGGAGCTGTTTTTT. It specifies CASSYPAGADTGELFF.

The rearrangement joins TRBV7-2 to TRBJ2-7; TRBD2 matches at 14 bases. The V gene end was trimmed by 5 bases and the J gene end by 2 bases; junction bases not matched to a gene: 8. The CDR3 consists of 17 residues. CDR1 is SGHTA, CDR2 FQGNSA, per germline. CDR3 bases: TGTGCCAGCAGCAGACCGGGACTAGCGGGAGTAACCTACGAGCAGTACTTC. This codes for CASSRPGLAGVTYEQYF. The full variable domain, with the rest looked up from reference TRBV7-2 and TRBJ2-7, is GAGVSQSPSNKVTEKGKDVELRCDPISGHTALYWYRQSLGQGLEFLIYFQGNSAPDKSGLPSDRFSAERTGGSVSTLTIQRTQQEDSAVYLCASSRPGLAGVTYEQYFGPGTRLTVT.

The J gene is TRBJ2-5, the V gene TRBV11-2; D gene uncertain. V lost 1 base and J 2 bases, leaving 11 bases between the germline ends. Per germline, CDR1 SGHAT and CDR2 FQNNGV. This CDR3 is 15 amino acids long. The CDR3 nucleotides read TGTGCCAGCAGCTTAGTGTGGGCTATTCAAGAGACCCAGTACTTC. It yields the protein CASSLVWAIQETQYF.

V is TRBV11-2 and J is TRBJ2-1; 8 nucleotides agree with TRBD2. The CDR3 is 14 amino acids. The germline gives CDR1 SGHAT, CDR2 FQNNGV. The V and J ends lost 1 base and 6 bases, in that order; junction bases with no gene match: 2. CDR3 DNA sequence: TGTGCCAGCAGCTTAGCCAGCGGGAGCAATGAGCAGTTCTTC. Protein sequence: CASSLASGSNEQFF.

The V call is TRBV7-2, the J call TRBJ2-3; possible D gene TRBD1, 6 bases. The germline CDR1 and CDR2 sequences are SGHTA and FQGNSA. Trimming left V 4 bases short and J 6 bases short, with 11 bases between. The CDR3 covers 13 residues. The chain's CDR3 is CASSSRTADTQYF. DNA for the CDR3: TGTGCCAGCAGCTCCAGGACAGCTGATACGCAGTATTTT.

This chain connects TRBV4-3 to TRBJ1-1, with D uncertain. V gave up 0 bases and J gave up 10 bases, with 9 bases separating them. Germline values: CDR1 LGHNA, CDR2 YSLEER. This CDR3 contains 12 residues. As DNA, the CDR3 is TGCGCCAGCAGCCAAGATCGGAGGGTAGCTTTCTTT. It yields the protein CASSQDRRVAFF.

The chain combines TRBV2 with TRBJ1-1; no clear D. Germline values: CDR1 SNHLY, CDR2 FYNNEI. The CDR3 sequence is 14 residues long. V shed 5 bases and J shed 0 bases, with 10 bases lying between them. The CDR3 DNA reads as TGTGCCAGCAGTTGGTCAGAAATGAACACTGAAGCTTTCTTT. The encoded protein is CASSWSEMNTEAFF.

This chain joins TRBV27 and TRBJ2-7; 11 bases match TRBD2. The CDR3 length is 15 residues. V lost 5 bases to trimming and J lost 2 bases; unmatched junction nucleotides: 5. Germline values: CDR1 MNHEY, CDR2 SMNVEV (reference sequence). The CDR3 DNA reads TGTGCCAGCAGTGAGCTAGCGGGGGGAACCTACGAGCAGTACTTC. It is translated as CASSELAGGTYEQYF.